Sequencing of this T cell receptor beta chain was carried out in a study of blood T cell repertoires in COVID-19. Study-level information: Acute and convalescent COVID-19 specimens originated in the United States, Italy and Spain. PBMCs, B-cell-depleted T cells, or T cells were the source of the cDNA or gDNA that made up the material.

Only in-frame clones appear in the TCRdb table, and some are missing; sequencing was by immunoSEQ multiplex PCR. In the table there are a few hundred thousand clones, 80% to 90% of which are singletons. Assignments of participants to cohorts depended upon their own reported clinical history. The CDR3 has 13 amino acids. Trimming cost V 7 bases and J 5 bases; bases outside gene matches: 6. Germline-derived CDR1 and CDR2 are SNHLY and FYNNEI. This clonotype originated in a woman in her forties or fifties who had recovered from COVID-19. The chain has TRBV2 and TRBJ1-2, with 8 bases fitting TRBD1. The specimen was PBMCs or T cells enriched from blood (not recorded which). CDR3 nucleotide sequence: TGTGCCAGCACCGGGACAGGCGCTTATGGCTACACCTTC. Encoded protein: CASTGTGAYGYTF. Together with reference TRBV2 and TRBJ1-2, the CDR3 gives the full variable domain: EPEVTQTPSHQVTQMGQEVILRCVPISNHLYFYWYRQILGQKVEFLVSFYNNEISEKSEIFDDQFSVERPDGSNFTLKIRSTKLEDSAMYFCASTGTGAYGYTFGSGTRLTVV.